The T cell receptor beta chain under discussion was sequenced for a study of metastatic and nonmetastatic thyroid tumors. Overall study: For malignant and benign thyroid patients, tumor or nodule tissue and blood were the sources whose repertoires were compared.

This clone was seen repeatedly, ten times or more. Ahead of thyroid surgery, no patient had received treatment of any kind. V lost 0 bases, J lost 0 bases, and 7 bases lay in between. The length of the CDR3 is 15 residues. Germline assignment: CDR1 SGHRS and CDR2 YFSETQ. TCRdb re-called the PCR reads via MiXCR. The table lists about 43,000 clones, approximately 25% of them singletons. This receptor was obtained from a female donor with papillary thyroid cancer or a benign thyroid nodule (not recorded which). Some clones in this sample may be carry-over from other donors' samples. The source material was tumor tissue. The rearrangement links TRBV5-1 to TRBJ2-1, with D unclear. In nucleotides, the CDR3 is TGCGCCAGCAGCTTGGCGGTGGTCTCCTACAATGAGCAGTTCTTC. This sequence encodes CASSLAVVSYNEQFF.